A single sample is the source of the 14 T cell receptor beta chains below, sequenced in a study of CD4 T cells in relation to SARS-CoV-2 and coronaviruses. Measured with immunoSEQ multiplex PCR; TCRdb has only the in-frame clones, and not every one. The repertoire holds roughly 18,000 clones, with about 80% as singletons. For these receptors, no antigen is known. The unexposed donors gave CD4+ T cells in about 2011-2018, prior to COVID-19. Isolation of CD4+ T cells took place after around eleven days in culture. The sample comprised CD4+ T cells from PBMCs, cultured in vitro. These TCRs come from a human donor in good health.

The chain recombines TRBV12-3 or TRBV12-4 with TRBJ1-2, with D tentatively TRBD1 (6 bases). The ends were cut back, 6 bases at V and 4 bases at J, with 12 bases in the middle. The length of the CDR3 is 13 residues. The CDR3 loop reads CASSLQGSYGYTF. The CDR3 DNA follows: TGTGCCAGCAGCCTACAGGGCTCCTATGGCTACACCTTC.

This chain uses TRBV18 with TRBJ1-1, with no clear D. The V end lost 2 bases, the J end lost 5 bases, and 9 bases lay between the germline ends. This CDR3 region has 13 residues. The V gene's germline CDR1 is KGHSH and CDR2 LQKENI. CDR3 nucleotides: TGTGCCAGCTCACCAGACCGGCAGACTGAAGCTTTCTTT. Amino acids: CASSPDRQTEAFF.

The chain carries TRBV11-2 and TRBJ1-3; D is unclear. The germline V gene encodes CDR1 SGHAT and CDR2 FQNNGV. Trimming removed 5 bases from V and 0 bases from J, with 8 bases in between. This CDR3 has 14 amino acids. CDR3 nucleotide sequence: TGTGCCAGCAGCACCACAGTCTCTGGAAACACCATATATTTT. Its protein product is CASSTTVSGNTIYF. Based on the CDR3 plus reference TRBV11-2 and TRBJ1-3, the full variable domain is EAGVAQSPRYKIIEKRQSVAFWCNPISGHATLYWYQQILGQGPKLLIQFQNNGVVDDSQLPKDRFSAERLKGVDSTLKIQPAKLEDSAVYLCASSTTVSGNTIYFGEGSWLTVV.

This rearrangement joins TRBV7-2 to TRBJ1-4; possibly TRBD1 for D (6 bases). Trimming removed 5 bases at V and 7 bases at J, with 14 bases between. The V gene's germline CDR1 is SGHTA and CDR2 FQGNSA. The CDR3 has 14 residues. The CDR3 sequence is CASSPGGRTEKLFF. The DNA of the CDR3 is TGTGCCAGCAGCCCGGGGGGGCGGACTGAAAAACTGTTTTTT. Together with reference TRBV7-2 and TRBJ1-4, the CDR3 gives the full variable domain: GAGVSQSPSNKVTEKGKDVELRCDPISGHTALYWYRQSLGQGLEFLIYFQGNSAPDKSGLPSDRFSAERTGGSVSTLTIQRTQQEDSAVYLCASSPGGRTEKLFFGSGTQLSVL.

The genes are TRBV28 and TRBJ1-2; D is perhaps TRBD1 (6 bases). V was trimmed by 6 bases and J by 4 bases, leaving 12 bases between them. Germline V gives CDR1 MDHEN, CDR2 SYDVKM. There are 13 residues in the CDR3. CDR3 region: CASRAGGSYGYTF. For the CDR3, the DNA is TGTGCCAGCAGGGCGGGGGGCAGCTATGGCTACACCTTC.

This clone was counted a few times. The V and J genes are TRBV7-6 and TRBJ2-2; 8 nucleotides match TRBD2. J lost 6 bases, V lost 9 bases, and 3 bases had no gene match. CDR3 length equals 12 residues. The V gene's germline CDR1 is SGHVS and CDR2 FNYEAQ. In DNA, the CDR3 is TGTGCCAGTAGCGGGGTCGCCGGGGAGCTGTTTTTT. Encoded protein: CASSGVAGELFF.

This chain joins TRBV19 and TRBJ1-2; 9 bases line up with TRBD1. V lost 5 bases, J lost 6 bases, and 7 bases stayed unmatched. Looked up from germline, CDR1 is LNHDA and CDR2 is SQIVND (reference sequence). The CDR3 extends over 14 amino acids. This CDR3 is CASSYSGQGNGYTF. In nucleotides, the CDR3 is TGTGCCAGTAGTTACTCGGGACAGGGAAATGGCTACACCTTC.

This chain uses TRBV5-1 with TRBJ2-3; D is ambiguous. V lost 6 bases to trimming and J lost 1 base, with 12 bases between them. The CDR3 sequence is 14 residues long. Germline lookup yields CDR1 SGHRS and CDR2 YFSETQ. Here the CDR3 reads CASTSRQGTDTQYF. CDR3 nucleotides: TGCGCCAGCACCTCCAGGCAGGGCACAGATACGCAGTATTTT.

This chain links TRBV7-8 with TRBJ2-7; TRBD1 is a possible D gene (7 bases). Germline CDR1 and CDR2: SGHVS and FQNEAQ. The V end lost 8 bases, the J end lost 3 bases, and 17 bases lay between the germline ends. The CDR3 extends over 14 amino acids. This CDR3 reads CASGRGGTVYEQYF. The DNA for the CDR3 is TGTGCCAGCGGCCGAGGCGGGACAGTCTACGAGCAGTACTTC.

The chain carries TRBV7-9 and TRBJ1-3, with 7 bases lining up with TRBD1. The trim removed 5 bases at V and 6 bases at J, leaving 7 bases unmatched. CDR1 is SEHNR, CDR2 FQNEAQ, per germline (reference sequence). The CDR3 extends over 14 amino acids. CDR3 sequence reads: CASSVLTGINTIYF. The CDR3, as DNA: TGTGCCAGCAGCGTTTTGACAGGGATAAACACCATATATTTT.

The chain employs TRBV13 and TRBJ1-3, with a possible D match to TRBD1 (5 bases). In germline, CDR1 is PRHDT, CDR2 FYEKMQ (reference sequence). The CDR3 sequence is 13 residues long. The germline V and J ends were trimmed by 2 bases and 6 bases, with 8 bases remaining between them. CDR3 in DNA: TGTGCCAGCAGCTTACGGGGGGAAAACACCATATATTTT. It translates to CASSLRGENTIYF.

This clone appeared a few times. The rearrangement links TRBV6-1 to TRBJ2-2; TRBD1 agrees at 7 bases. V trimming: 1 base; J trimming: 1 base; junction bases outside the gene matches: 0. Germline loops: CDR1 MNHNS, CDR2 SASEGT. The CDR3 has 15 residues. The CDR3 is CASSEGTGNTGELFF. The CDR3, as DNA: TGTGCCAGCAGTGAAGGGACAGGGAACACCGGGGAGCTGTTTTTT.

The chain carries TRBV6-5 and TRBJ2-2; D call uncertain. The CDR3 totals 15 residues. Looked up from germline, CDR1 is MNHEY and CDR2 is SVGAGI. V was pared by 6 bases and J by 3 bases, with 14 bases between. This CDR3 is CASSLTGLDTGELFF. In nucleotides, the CDR3 is TGTGCCAGCAGCCTGACGGGTCTGGACACCGGGGAGCTGTTTTTT.

The rearrangement links TRBV5-1 to TRBJ2-2, with D perhaps assigned TRBD1 or TRBD2 (7 bases each). Looked up from germline, CDR1 is SGHRS and CDR2 is YFSETQ. CDR3 length: 14 residues. The V end lost 4 bases, the J end lost 6 bases, and 13 bases lay between the germline ends. The CDR3: CASSQGGRAGELFF. The CDR3 DNA is TGCGCCAGCAGCCAGGGGGGGCGAGCCGGGGAGCTGTTTTTT. The full variable domain, in which reference TRBV5-1 and TRBJ2-2 provide the parts outside the CDR3, is KAGVTQTPRYLIKTRGQQVTLSCSPISGHRSVSWYQQTPGQGLQFLFEYFSETQRNKGNFPGRFSGRQFSNSRSEMNVSTLELGDSALYLCASSQGGRAGELFFGEGSRLTVL.